Reported below is one T cell receptor (beta chain). The target antigen is unknown. A template switching step contributed a universal primer site, while unique molecular identifiers were present in the cDNA. Each CDR3 protein is one row after TCRdb ran MiXCR on the 5' RACE reads. The data contain 700,000 or so distinct CDR3 sequences, roughly 20% of them singletons. These data originate in a study of identical twins. V lost 0 bases to trimming and J lost 2 bases; unmatched junction nucleotides: 7. Germline assignment: CDR1 SQVTM and CDR2 ANQGSEA. The CDR3 spans 17 residues. Regarding the study as a whole: Out-of-frame TCR alpha sharing in monozygotic twins exceeded recombination model predictions.

The sample also formed part of further work on T cells expressing NK-cell markers.

The material sequenced was PBMCs. The V call is TRBV29-1, the J call TRBJ2-3, with 11 bases fitting TRBD2. The clonotype originates from a woman under 30 in good health. The CDR3 bases are TGCAGCGTTGAAGATGTAGCTAGCGGGGGGTTCACAGATACGCAGTATTTT. This sequence encodes CSVEDVASGGFTDTQYF.